Listed below are T cell receptor beta chains from one sample, sequenced in a study of regulatory T cells. Clones were read by immunoSEQ multiplex PCR, and TCRdb kept only the in-frame ones, dropping some. The sample carries about 5,900 clones, 84% recorded once. Sequencing was performed on CD8+ T cells sorted from blood. These receptors originate from a child aged 5-17 years with CD3G deficiency. CDR3s include the opening cysteine and the closing phenylalanine or tryptophan. Each record gives: V gene, J gene, clone size, D gene, CDR3 protein, CDR3 DNA. The D gene is left open where the match is weak. The listing skips clone size in some rows; elsewhere it reads once, few, many or a size class.

>TRBV7-9|TRBJ2-7|NA|NA
CASSFDSREQYF
TGTGCCAGCAGCTTCGACAGCAGGGAGCAGTACTTC
>TRBV28|TRBJ2-5|NA|NA
CASSLRRDPRETQYF
TGTGCCAGCAGTTTGAGGCGGGACCCTAGGGAGACCCAGTACTTC
>TRBV6-1|TRBJ2-3|NA|NA
CASREASPSTDTQYF
TGTGCCAGCAGAGAGGCTAGCCCCAGCACAGATACGCAGTATTTT
>TRBV11-2|TRBJ2-7|once|NA
CASSLDGGISYEQYF
TGTGCCAGCAGCTTAGATGGCGGAATCTCCTACGAGCAGTACTTC
>TRBV28|TRBJ2-1|NA|NA
CASSLGRGDEQFF
TGTGCCAGCAGTTTAGGGAGAGGGGATGAGCAGTTCTTC
>TRBV7-9|TRBJ2-7|once|NA
CASSPHGTAQQYF
TGTGCCAGCAGCCCGCACGGGACCGCACAGCAGTACTTC
>TRBV7-8|TRBJ2-5|few|NA
CASSSLSGETGETQYF
TGTGCCAGCAGCTCCCTCTCGGGGGAGACGGGGGAGACCCAGTACTTC
>TRBV6-1|TRBJ1-1|once|NA
CASSEFMNTEAFF
TGTGCCAGCAGTGAATTCATGAACACTGAAGCTTTCTTT
>TRBV6-1|TRBJ2-7|NA|TRBD1
CASSVTDRGNEQYF
TGTGCCAGCAGTGTCACGGACAGGGGCAACGAGCAGTACTTC
>TRBV19|TRBJ1-4|NA|NA
CASSSRGRKEKLFF
TGTGCCAGTAGTTCCCGAGGACGGAAGGAAAAACTGTTTTTT
>TRBV7-6|TRBJ2-5|NA|NA
CASSFRPPPGETQYF
TGTGCCAGCAGCTTCCGACCACCCCCGGGAGAGACCCAGTACTTC
>TRBV28|TRBJ2-1|NA|NA
CASSLGGGFYNEQFF
TGTGCCAGCAGTTTGGGAGGGGGGTTCTACAATGAGCAGTTCTTC
>TRBV11-2|TRBJ2-1|NA|NA
CASSLGGSGWNEQFF
TGTGCCAGCAGCTTGGGCGGATCCGGGTGGAATGAGCAGTTCTTC
>TRBV28|TRBJ2-7|NA|TRBD2
CASSWGGYEQYF
TGTGCCAGCAGCTGGGGGGGCTACGAGCAGTACTTC
>TRBV4-1|TRBJ1-1|NA|TRBD1
CASGDRVGTEAFF
TGCGCCAGCGGGGACAGGGTTGGCACTGAAGCTTTCTTT
>TRBV7-9|TRBJ1-2|NA|NA
CASSHPEEKSYGYTF
TGTGCCAGCAGCCACCCCGAGGAAAAGTCCTATGGCTACACCTTC
>TRBV19|TRBJ2-2|NA|NA
CASSRGSGELFF
TGTGCCAGTAGTAGAGGGAGCGGGGAGCTGTTTTTT
>TRBV28|TRBJ1-1|NA|NA
CASSLPGEGSEAFF
TGTGCCAGCAGTTTACCCGGAGAGGGCTCTGAAGCTTTCTTT
>TRBV6-1|TRBJ2-1|NA|NA
CASSDFIGYNEQFF
TGTGCCAGCAGTGATTTTATCGGCTACAATGAGCAGTTCTTC
>TRBV27|TRBJ1-5|NA|NA
CASSSGLGQPQHF
TGTGCCAGCAGTTCCGGACTGGGTCAGCCCCAGCATTTT
>TRBV28|TRBJ2-7|NA|NA
CASSRRVSSYEQYF
TGTGCCAGCAGTCGGCGGGTGTCTTCCTACGAGCAGTACTTC
>TRBV15|TRBJ2-7|NA|NA
CATTPWSRDF
TGTGCCACCACCCCCTGGTCCCGGGACTTC
>TRBV19|TRBJ1-5|NA|NA
CASSPRARFLGSNQPQHF
TGTGCCAGTAGTCCCCGGGCCCGGTTTTTAGGAAGCAATCAGCCCCAGCATTTT
>TRBV4-1|TRBJ2-7|NA|NA
CASSQVAGVSDEQYF
TGCGCCAGCAGCCAAGTAGCCGGGGTCTCCGACGAGCAGTACTTC
>TRBV10-2|TRBJ2-3|NA|TRBD1
CASRDRAITDTQYF
TGCGCCAGCAGGGACAGGGCCATTACAGATACGCAGTATTTT
>TRBV7-9|TRBJ2-3|once|NA
CASSPPVEDTQYF
TGTGCCAGCAGCCCCCCGGTAGAGGATACGCAGTATTTT
>TRBV7-9|TRBJ1-1|NA|NA
CASSRDRNTEAFF
TGTGCCAGCAGCCGGGACCGAAACACTGAAGCTTTCTTT
>TRBV6-1|TRBJ2-7|NA|NA
CASSIRGYSYEQYF
TGTGCCAGCAGTATCCGTGGTTACTCTTACGAGCAGTACTTC
>TRBV19|TRBJ2-1|large|NA
CASSIGGIANEQFF
TGTGCCAGTAGTATAGGAGGGATAGCCAATGAGCAGTTCTTC
>TRBV28|TRBJ2-7|NA|NA
CASRPRQYRSYEQYF
TGTGCCAGCAGACCCCGACAGTATAGATCCTACGAGCAGTACTTC